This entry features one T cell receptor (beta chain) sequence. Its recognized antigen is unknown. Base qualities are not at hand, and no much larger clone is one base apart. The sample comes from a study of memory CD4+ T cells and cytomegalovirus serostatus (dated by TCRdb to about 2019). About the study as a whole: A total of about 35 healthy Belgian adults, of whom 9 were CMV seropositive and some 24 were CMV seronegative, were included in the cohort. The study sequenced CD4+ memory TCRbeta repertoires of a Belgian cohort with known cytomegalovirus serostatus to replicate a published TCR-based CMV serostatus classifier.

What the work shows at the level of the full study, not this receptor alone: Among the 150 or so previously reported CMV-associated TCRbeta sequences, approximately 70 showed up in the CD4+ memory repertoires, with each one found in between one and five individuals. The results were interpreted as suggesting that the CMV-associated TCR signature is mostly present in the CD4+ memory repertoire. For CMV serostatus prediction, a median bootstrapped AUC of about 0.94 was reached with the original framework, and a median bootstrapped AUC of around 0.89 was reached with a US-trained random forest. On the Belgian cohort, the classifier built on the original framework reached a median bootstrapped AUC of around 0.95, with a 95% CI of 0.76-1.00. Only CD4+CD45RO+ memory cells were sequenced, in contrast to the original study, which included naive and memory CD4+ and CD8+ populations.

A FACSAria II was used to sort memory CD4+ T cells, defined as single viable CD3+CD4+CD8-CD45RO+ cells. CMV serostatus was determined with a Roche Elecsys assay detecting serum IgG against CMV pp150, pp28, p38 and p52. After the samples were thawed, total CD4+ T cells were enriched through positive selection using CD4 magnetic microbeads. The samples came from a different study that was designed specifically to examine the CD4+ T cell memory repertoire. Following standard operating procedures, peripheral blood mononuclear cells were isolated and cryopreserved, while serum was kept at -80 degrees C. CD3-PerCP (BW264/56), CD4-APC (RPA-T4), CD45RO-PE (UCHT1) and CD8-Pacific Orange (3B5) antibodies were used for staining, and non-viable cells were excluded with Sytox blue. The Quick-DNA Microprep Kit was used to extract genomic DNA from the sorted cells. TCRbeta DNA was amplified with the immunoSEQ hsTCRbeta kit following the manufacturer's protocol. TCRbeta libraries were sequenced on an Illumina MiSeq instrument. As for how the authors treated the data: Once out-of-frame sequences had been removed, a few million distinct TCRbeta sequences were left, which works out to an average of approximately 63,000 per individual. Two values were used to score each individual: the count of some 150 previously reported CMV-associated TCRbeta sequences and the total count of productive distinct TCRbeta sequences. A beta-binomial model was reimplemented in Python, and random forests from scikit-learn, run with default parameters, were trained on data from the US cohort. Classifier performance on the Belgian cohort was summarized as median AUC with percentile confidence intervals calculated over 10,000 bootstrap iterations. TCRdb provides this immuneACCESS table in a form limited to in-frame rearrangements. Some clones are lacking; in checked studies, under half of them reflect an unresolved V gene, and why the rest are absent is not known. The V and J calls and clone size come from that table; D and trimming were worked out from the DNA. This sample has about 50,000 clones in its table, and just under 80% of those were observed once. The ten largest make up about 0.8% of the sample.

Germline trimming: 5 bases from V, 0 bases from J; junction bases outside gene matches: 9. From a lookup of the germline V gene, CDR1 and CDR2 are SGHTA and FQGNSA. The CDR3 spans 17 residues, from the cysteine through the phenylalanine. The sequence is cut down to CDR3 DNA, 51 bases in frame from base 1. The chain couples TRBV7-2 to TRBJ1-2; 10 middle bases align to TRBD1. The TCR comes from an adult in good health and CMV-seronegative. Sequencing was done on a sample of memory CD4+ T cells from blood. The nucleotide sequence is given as TGTGCCAGCAGCCCTCAACCGGGACAGGGGACTAACTATGGCTACACCTTC. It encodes CASSPQPGQGTNYGYTF. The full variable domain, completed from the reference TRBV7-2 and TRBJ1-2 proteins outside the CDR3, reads GAGVSQSPSNKVTEKGKDVELRCDPISGHTALYWYRQSLGQGLEFLIYFQGNSAPDKSGLPSDRFSAERTGGSVSTLTIQRTQQEDSAVYLCASSPQPGQGTNYGYTFGSGTRLTVV.